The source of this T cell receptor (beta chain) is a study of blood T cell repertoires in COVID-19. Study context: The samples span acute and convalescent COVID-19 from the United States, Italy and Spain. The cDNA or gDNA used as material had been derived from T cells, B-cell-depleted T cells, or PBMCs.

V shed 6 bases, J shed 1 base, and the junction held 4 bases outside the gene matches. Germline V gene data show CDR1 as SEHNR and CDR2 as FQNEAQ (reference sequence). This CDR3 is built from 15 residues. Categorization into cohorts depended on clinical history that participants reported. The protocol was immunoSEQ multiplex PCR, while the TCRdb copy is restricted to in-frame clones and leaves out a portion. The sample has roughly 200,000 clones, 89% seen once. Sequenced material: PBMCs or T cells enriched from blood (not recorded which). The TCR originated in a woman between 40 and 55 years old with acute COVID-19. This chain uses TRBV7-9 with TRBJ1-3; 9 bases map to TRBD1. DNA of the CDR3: TGTGCCAGCAGGCGGACAGGGGAGTCTGGAAACACCATATATTTT. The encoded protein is CASRRTGESGNTIYF.